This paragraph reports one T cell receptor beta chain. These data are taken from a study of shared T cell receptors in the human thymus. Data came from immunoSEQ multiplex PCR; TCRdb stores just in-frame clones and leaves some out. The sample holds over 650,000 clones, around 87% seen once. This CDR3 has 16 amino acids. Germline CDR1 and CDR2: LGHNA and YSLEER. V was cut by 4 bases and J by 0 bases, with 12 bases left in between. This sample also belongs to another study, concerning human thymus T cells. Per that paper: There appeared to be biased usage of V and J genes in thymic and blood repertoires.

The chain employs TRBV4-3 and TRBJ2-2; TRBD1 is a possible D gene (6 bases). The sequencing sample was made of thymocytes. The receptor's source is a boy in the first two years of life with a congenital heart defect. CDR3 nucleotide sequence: TGCGCCAGCAGCCTCATGGGACACTCGAACACCGGGGAGCTGTTTTTT. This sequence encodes CASSLMGHSNTGELFF.